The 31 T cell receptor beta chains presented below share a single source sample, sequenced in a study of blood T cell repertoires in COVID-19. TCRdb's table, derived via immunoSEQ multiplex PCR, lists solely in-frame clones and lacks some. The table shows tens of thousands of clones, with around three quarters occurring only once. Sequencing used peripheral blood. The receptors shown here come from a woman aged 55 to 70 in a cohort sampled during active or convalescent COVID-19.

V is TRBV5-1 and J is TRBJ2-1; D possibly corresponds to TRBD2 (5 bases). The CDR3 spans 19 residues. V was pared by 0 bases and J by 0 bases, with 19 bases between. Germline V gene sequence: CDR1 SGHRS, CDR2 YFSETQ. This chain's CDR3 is CASSLALPLGLDSYNEQFF. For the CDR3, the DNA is TGCGCCAGCAGCTTGGCCTTACCCCTCGGACTGGACTCCTACAATGAGCAGTTCTTC.

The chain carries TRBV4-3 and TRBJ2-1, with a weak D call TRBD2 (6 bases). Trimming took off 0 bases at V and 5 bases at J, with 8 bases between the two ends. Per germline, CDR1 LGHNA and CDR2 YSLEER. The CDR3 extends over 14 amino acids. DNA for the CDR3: TGCGCCAGCAGCCAAGACCTAGCGAACAATGAGCAGTTCTTC. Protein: CASSQDLANNEQFF.

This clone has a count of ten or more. The CDR3 sequence: CASSASPGPGQPQHF. CDR3 nucleotides: TGTGCCAGCAGTGCCTCCCCAGGGCCCGGGCAGCCCCAGCATTTT. The rearrangement links TRBV27 to TRBJ1-5; tentatively, D is TRBD1 (5 bases). The V gene lost 5 bases and the J gene lost 7 bases, with 18 bases spanning the gap. The CDR3 has 15 amino acids. CDR1 MNHEY and CDR2 SMNVEV come from the germline V gene (reference sequence).

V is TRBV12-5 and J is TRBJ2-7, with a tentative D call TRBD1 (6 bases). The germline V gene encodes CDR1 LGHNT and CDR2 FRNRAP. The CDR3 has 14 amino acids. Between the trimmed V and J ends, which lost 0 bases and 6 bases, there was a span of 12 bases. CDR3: CASGLVRGRGEQYF. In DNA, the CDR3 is TGTGCTAGTGGTTTGGTAAGGGGCAGGGGCGAGCAGTACTTC.

The CDR3 loop reads CASSPLGTENEKLFF. The CDR3 DNA sequence: TGTGCCAGCTCACCGCTGGGGACAGAGAATGAAAAACTGTTTTTT. V and J are TRBV18 and TRBJ1-4, with 7 bases matching TRBD1. CDR3 length: 15 amino acids. Germline loops: CDR1 KGHSH, CDR2 LQKENI. V was clipped by 3 bases and J by 5 bases; unmatched bases: 6.

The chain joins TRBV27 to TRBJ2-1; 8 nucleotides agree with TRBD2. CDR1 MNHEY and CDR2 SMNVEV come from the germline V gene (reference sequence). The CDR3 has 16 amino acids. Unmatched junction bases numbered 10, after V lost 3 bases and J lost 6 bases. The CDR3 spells CASSFSAGVLGNEQFF. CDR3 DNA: TGTGCCAGCAGTTTTTCAGCGGGGGTCTTAGGCAATGAGCAGTTCTTC.

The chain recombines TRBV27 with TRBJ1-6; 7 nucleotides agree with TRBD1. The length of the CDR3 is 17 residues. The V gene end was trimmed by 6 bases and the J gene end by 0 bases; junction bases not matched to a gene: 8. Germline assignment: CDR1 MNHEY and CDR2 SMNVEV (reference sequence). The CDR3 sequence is CASRFGQAGSYNSPLHF. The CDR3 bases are TGTGCCAGCAGGTTCGGACAGGCTGGCTCCTATAATTCACCCCTCCACTTT.

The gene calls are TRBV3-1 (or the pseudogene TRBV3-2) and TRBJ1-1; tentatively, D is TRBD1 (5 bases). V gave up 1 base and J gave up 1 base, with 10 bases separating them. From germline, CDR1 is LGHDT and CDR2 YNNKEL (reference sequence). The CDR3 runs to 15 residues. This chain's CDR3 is CASSQVGAENTEAFF. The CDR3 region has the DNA TGTGCCAGCAGCCAAGTAGGGGCAGAGAACACTGAAGCTTTCTTT.

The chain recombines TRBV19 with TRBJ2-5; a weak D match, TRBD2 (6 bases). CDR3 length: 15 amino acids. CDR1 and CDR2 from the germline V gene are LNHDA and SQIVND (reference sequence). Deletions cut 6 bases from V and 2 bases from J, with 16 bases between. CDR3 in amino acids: CASRPRSGRQETQYF. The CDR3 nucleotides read TGTGCCAGTAGGCCCAGGTCGGGGAGGCAAGAGACCCAGTACTTC.

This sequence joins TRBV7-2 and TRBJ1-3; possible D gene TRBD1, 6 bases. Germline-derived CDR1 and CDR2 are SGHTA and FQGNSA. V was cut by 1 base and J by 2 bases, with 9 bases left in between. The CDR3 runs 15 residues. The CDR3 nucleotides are TGTGCCAGCAGCTTAGGCCCAGGGGCTGGAAACACCATATATTTT. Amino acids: CASSLGPGAGNTIYF.

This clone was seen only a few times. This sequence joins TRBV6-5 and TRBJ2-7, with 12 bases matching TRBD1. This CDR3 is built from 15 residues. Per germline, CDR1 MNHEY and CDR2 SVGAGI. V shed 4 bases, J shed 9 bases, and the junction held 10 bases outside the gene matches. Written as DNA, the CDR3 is TGTGCCAGCAGTTGGGACAGGGGGCGGGGTACCGGGCAGTACTTC. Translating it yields CASSWDRGRGTGQYF.

The CDR3 protein is CSVEGARGREQYF. In nucleotides, the CDR3 is TGCAGCGTTGAAGGGGCCAGGGGTCGCGAGCAGTACTTC. The chain employs TRBV29-1 and TRBJ2-7, with D possibly matching TRBD1 (6 bases). V lost 1 base and J lost 6, with 13 bases in between. Germline V gene lookup returns CDR1 SQVTM and CDR2 ANQGSEA. The CDR3 extends over 13 amino acids.

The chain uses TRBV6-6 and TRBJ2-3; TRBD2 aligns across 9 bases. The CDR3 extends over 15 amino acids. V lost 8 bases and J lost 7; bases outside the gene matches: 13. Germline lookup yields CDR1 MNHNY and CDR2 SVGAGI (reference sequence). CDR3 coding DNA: TGTGCCAGCGGAGGGGAAAGCGGGGGGCCTAATACGCAGTATTTT. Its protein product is CASGGESGGPNTQYF.

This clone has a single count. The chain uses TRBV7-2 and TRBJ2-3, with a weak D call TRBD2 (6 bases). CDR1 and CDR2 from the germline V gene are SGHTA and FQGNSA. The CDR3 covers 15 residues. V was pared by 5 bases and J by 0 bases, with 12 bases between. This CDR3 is CASSSRDFSTDTQYF. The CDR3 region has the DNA TGTGCCAGCAGCAGCCGGGACTTTAGCACAGATACGCAGTATTTT.

This CDR3 reads CASSGGSTNEKLFF. In DNA, the CDR3 is TGCGCCAGCAGCGGCGGCTCAACTAATGAAAAACTGTTTTTT. The rearrangement uses TRBV5-1 and TRBJ1-4; D unresolved. V was cut by 4 bases and J by 0 bases, with 7 bases left in between. CDR3 length: 14 amino acids. CDR1 and CDR2 from the germline V gene are SGHRS and YFSETQ. Using reference TRBV5-1 and TRBJ1-4 for the parts outside the CDR3, the full variable domain is KAGVTQTPRYLIKTRGQQVTLSCSPISGHRSVSWYQQTPGQGLQFLFEYFSETQRNKGNFPGRFSGRQFSNSRSEMNVSTLELGDSALYLCASSGGSTNEKLFFGSGTQLSVL.

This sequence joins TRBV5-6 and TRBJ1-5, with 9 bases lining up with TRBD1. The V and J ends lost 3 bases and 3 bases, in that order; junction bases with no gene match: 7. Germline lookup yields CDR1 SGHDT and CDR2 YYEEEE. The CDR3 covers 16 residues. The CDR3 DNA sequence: TGTGCCAGCAGCTCCAGTGGGACAGGGTTCAATCAGCCCCAGCATTTT. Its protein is CASSSSGTGFNQPQHF.

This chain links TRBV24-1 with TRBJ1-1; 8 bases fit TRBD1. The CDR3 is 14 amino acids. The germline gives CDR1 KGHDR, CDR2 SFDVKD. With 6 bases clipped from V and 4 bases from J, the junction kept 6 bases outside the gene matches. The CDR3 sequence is CATSSGTGSTEAFF. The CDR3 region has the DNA TGTGCCACCAGTTCCGGGACAGGTTCCACTGAAGCTTTCTTT.

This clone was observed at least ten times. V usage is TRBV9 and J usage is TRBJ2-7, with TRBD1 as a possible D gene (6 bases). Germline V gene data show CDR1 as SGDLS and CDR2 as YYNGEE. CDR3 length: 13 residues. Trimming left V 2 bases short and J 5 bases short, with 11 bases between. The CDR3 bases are TGTGCCAGCAGCGTGCAGGGGTCCCACGAGCAGTACTTC. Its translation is CASSVQGSHEQYF.

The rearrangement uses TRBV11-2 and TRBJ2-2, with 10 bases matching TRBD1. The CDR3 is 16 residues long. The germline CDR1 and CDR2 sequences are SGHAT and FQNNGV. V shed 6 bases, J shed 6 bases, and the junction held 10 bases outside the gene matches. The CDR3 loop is CASRGRQGARAGELFF. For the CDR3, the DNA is TGTGCCAGCAGAGGTAGACAGGGGGCGAGGGCCGGGGAGCTGTTTTTT.

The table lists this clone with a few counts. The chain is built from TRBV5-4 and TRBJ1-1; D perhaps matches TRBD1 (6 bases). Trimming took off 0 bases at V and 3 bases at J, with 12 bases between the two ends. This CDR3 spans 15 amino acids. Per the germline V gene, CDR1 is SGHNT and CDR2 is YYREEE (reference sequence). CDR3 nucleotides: TGTGCCAGCAGCTTGGCGGCAGGGGAGTACACTGAAGCTTTCTTT. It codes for CASSLAAGEYTEAFF. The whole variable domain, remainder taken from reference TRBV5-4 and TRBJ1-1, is ETGVTQSPTHLIKTRGQQVTLRCSSQSGHNTVSWYQQALGQGPQFIFQYYREEENGRGNFPPRFSGLQFPNYSSELNVNALELDDSALYLCASSLAAGEYTEAFFGQGTRLTVV.

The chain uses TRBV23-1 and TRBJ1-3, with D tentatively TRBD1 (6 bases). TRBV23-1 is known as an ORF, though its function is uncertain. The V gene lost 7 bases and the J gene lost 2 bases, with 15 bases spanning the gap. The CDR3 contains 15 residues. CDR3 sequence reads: CASTDLRGAGNTIYF. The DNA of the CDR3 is TGCGCCAGCACTGACCTCAGGGGCGCTGGAAACACCATATATTTT.

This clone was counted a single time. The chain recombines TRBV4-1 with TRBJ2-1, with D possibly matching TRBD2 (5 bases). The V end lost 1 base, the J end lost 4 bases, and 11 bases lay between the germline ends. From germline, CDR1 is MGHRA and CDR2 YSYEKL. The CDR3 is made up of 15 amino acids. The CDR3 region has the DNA TGCGCCAGCAGCCAAGTGCTGGACTCTTACAATGAGCAGTTCTTC. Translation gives CASSQVLDSYNEQFF.

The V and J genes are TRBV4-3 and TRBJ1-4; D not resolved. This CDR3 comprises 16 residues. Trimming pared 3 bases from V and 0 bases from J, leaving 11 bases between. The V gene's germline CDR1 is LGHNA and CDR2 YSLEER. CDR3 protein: CASSHLTAATNEKLFF. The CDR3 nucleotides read TGCGCCAGCAGCCATCTTACGGCGGCAACTAATGAAAAACTGTTTTTT.

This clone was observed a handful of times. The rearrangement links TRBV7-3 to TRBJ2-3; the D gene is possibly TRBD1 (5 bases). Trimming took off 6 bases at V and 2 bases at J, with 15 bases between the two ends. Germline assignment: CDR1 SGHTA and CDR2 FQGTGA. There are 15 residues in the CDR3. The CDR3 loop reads CASRSSSTDTDTQYF. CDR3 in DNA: TGTGCCAGCAGATCATCCTCGACAGACACAGATACGCAGTATTTT.

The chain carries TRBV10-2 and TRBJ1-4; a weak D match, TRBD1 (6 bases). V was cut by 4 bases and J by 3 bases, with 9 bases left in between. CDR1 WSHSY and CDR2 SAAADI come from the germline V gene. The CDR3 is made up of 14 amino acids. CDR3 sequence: CASSGGQANEKLFF. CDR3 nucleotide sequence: TGCGCCAGCAGTGGGGGGCAGGCTAATGAAAAACTGTTTTTT.

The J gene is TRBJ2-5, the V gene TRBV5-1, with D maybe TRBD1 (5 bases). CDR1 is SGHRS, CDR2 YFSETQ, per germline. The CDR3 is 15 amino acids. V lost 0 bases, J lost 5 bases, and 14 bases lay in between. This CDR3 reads CASSLAAGYRETQYF. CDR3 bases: TGCGCCAGCAGCTTGGCCGCAGGGTATCGGGAGACCCAGTACTTC.

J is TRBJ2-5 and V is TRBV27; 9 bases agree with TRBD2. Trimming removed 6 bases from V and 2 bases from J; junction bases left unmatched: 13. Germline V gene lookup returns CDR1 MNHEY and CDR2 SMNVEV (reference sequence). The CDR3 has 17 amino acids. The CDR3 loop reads CASSPGASGARQETQYF. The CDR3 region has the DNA TGTGCCAGCAGCCCCGGGGCTAGCGGGGCCCGACAAGAGACCCAGTACTTC.

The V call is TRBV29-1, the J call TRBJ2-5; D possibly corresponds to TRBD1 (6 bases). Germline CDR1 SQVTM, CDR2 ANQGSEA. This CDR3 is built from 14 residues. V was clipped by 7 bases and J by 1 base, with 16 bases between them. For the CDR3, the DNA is TGCAGCGCCTTGCCGGGGACAATCCAAGAGACCCAGTACTTC. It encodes CSALPGTIQETQYF.

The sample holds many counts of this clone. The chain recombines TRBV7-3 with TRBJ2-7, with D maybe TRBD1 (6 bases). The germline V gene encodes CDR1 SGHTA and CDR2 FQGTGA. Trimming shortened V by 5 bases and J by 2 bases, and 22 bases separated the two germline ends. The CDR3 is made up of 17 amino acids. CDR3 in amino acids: CASSGPPGQHFPYEQYF. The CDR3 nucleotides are TGTGCCAGCAGCGGACCACCGGGACAACATTTCCCCTACGAGCAGTACTTC.

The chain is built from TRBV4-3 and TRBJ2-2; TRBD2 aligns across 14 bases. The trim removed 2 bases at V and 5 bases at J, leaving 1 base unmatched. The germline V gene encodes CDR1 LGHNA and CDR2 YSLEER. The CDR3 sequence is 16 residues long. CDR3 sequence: CASSQRLAGGTGELFF. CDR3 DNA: TGCGCCAGCAGCCAAAGACTAGCGGGGGGGACCGGGGAGCTGTTTTTT.

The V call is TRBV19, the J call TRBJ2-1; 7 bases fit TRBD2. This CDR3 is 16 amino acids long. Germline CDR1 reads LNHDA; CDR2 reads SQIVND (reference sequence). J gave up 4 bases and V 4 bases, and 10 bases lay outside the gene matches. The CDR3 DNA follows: TGTGCCAGTAGTAACCCGCGGGGGTCGTCTTACAATGAGCAGTTCTTC. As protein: CASSNPRGSSYNEQFF.